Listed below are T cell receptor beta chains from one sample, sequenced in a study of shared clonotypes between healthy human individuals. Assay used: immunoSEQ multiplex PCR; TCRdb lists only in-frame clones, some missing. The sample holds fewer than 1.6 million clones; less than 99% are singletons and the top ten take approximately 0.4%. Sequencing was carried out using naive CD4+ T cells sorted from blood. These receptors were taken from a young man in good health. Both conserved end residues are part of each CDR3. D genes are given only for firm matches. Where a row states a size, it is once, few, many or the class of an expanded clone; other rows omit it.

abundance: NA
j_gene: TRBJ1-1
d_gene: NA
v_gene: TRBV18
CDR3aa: CASSLDLNTEAFF
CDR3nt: TGTGCCAGCTCACTGGACCTGAACACTGAAGCTTTCTTT

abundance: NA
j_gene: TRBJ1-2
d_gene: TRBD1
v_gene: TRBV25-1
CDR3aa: CASTGGQDVMSGYTF
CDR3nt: TGTGCCAGCACCGGGGGACAGGATGTAATGAGCGGCTACACCTTC

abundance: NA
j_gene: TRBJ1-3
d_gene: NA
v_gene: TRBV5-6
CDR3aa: CASSTRGGSGNTIYF
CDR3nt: TGTGCCAGCAGCACGAGAGGGGGCTCTGGAAACACCATATATTTT

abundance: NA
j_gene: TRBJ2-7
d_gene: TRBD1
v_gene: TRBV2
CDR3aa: CASSVDRGIHEQYF
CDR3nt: TGTGCCAGCAGTGTCGACAGGGGGATACACGAGCAGTACTTC

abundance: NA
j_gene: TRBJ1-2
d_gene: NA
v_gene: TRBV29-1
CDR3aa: CSVDPGYNYGYTF
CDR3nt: TGCAGCGTTGATCCAGGTTATAACTATGGCTACACCTTC

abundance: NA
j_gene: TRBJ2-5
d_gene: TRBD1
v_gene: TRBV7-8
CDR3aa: CASSLPDRGGETQYF
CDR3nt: TGTGCCAGCAGCCTACCAGACAGGGGCGGGGAGACCCAGTACTTC

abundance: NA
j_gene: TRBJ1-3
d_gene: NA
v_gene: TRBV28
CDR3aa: CASSFSGNTIYF
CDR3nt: TGTGCCAGCAGTTTCTCTGGAAACACCATATATTTT

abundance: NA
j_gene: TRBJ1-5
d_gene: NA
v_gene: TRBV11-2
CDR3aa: CASSQFNQPQHF
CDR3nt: TGTGCCAGCAGCCAATTTAATCAGCCCCAGCATTTT

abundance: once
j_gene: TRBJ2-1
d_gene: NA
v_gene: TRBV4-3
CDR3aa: CASSQDFGGLYYNEQFF
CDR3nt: TGCGCCAGCAGCCAAGACTTCGGCGGCCTCTACTACAATGAGCAGTTCTTC

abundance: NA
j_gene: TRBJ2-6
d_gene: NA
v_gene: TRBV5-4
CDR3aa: CASTPEGGRSTGANVLTF
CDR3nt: TGTGCCAGCACCCCTGAGGGGGGGCGATCTACTGGGGCCAACGTCCTGACTTTC

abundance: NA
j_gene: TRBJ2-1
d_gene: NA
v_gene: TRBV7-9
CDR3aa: CASSLNSFGEQFF
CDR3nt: TGTGCCAGCAGCTTAAATAGCTTCGGTGAGCAGTTCTTC

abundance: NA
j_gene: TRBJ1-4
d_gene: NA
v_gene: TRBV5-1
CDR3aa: CASSLTANEKLFF
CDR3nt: TGCGCCAGCAGCTTGACAGCTAATGAAAAACTGTTTTTT

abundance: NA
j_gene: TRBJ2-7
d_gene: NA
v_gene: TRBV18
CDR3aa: CASSPRPSDHYEQYF
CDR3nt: TGTGCCAGCTCACCACGTCCTAGCGACCACTACGAGCAGTACTTC

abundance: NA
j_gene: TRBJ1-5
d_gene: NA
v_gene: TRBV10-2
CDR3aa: CASSEIYQPQHF
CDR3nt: TGCGCCAGCAGTGAGATATATCAGCCCCAGCATTTT

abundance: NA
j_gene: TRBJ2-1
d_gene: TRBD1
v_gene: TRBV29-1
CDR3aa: CSVEATGGAHNEQFF
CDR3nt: TGCAGCGTTGAAGCGACAGGGGGCGCCCACAATGAGCAGTTCTTC

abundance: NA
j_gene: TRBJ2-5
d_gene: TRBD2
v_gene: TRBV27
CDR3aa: CASSSRIHPGLAGERSETQYF
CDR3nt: TGTGCCAGCAGTTCCAGAATCCATCCGGGACTAGCGGGAGAGAGATCAGAGACCCAGTACTTC

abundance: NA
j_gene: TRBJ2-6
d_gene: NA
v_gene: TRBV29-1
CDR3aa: CSVSQGPSSGANVLTF
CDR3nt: TGCAGCGTATCGCAGGGTCCTAGCTCTGGGGCCAACGTCCTGACTTTC

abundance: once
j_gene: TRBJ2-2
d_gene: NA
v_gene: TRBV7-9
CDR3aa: CASSISIGSGELFF
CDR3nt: TGTGCCAGCAGCATCTCGATAGGGTCCGGGGAGCTGTTTTTT

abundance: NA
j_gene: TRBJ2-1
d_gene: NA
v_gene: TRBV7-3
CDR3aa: CASSLQGFRDNEQFF
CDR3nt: TGTGCCAGCAGCTTACAGGGGTTCAGGGACAATGAGCAGTTCTTC

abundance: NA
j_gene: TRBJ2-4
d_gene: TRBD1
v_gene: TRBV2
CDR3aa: CASSENWAWDRAKNIQYF
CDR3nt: TGTGCCAGCAGTGAAAATTGGGCGTGGGACAGAGCTAAAAACATTCAGTACTTC

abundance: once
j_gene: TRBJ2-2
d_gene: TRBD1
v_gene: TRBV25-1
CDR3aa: CASRSDRGPSGELFF
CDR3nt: TGTGCCAGCAGATCGGACAGGGGGCCGTCCGGGGAGCTGTTTTTT

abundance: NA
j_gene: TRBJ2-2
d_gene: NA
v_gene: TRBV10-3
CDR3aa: CAISAHLSANTGELFF
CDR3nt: TGTGCCATCAGTGCCCACCTATCGGCGAACACCGGGGAGCTGTTTTTT

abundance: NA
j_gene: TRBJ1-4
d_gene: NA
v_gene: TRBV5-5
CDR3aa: CASSSQATGQVGKLFF
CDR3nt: TGTGCCAGCAGCTCGCAAGCCACAGGGCAAGTTGGAAAACTGTTTTTT

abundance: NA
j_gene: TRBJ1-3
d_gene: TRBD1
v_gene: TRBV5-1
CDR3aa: CASNPGTGSGNTIYF
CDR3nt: TGCGCCAGCAATCCGGGGACAGGGTCGGGAAACACCATATATTTT

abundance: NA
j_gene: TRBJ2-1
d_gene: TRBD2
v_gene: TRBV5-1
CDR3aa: CASSLVAGSYNEQFF
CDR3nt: TGCGCCAGCAGCTTGGTAGCGGGGAGTTACAATGAGCAGTTCTTC

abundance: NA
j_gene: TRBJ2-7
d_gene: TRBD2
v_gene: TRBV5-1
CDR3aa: CASSSTSGSYSQQYF
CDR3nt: TGCGCCAGCAGCTCCACTAGCGGGAGTTACTCTCAGCAGTACTTC

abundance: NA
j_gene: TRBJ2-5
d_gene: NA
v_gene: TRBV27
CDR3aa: CASSRIMGRRNQETQYF
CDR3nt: TGTGCCAGCAGTCGTATTATGGGACGGAGAAACCAAGAGACCCAGTACTTC

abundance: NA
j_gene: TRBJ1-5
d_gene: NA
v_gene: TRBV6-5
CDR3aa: CASSYDGVQPQHF
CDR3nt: TGTGCCAGCAGTTACGACGGGGTACAGCCCCAGCATTTT

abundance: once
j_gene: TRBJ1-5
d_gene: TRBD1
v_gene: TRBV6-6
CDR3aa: CASSHGTGMQPQHF
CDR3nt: TGTGCCAGCAGCCATGGGACAGGAATGCAGCCCCAGCATTTT

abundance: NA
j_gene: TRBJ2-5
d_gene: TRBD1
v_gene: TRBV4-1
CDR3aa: CASSPLDRVQETQYF
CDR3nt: TGCGCCAGCAGCCCGTTGGACAGGGTCCAAGAGACCCAGTACTTC

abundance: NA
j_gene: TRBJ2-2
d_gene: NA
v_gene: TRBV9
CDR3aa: CASSVDYSTGELFF
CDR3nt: TGTGCCAGCAGCGTAGACTACTCCACCGGGGAGCTGTTTTTT

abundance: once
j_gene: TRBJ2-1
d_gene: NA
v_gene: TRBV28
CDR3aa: CASSLSGQGPSYNEQFF
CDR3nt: TGTGCCAGCAGTTTATCCGGGCAGGGACCATCCTACAATGAGCAGTTCTTC

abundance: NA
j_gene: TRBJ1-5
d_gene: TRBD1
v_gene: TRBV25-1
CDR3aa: CASNRGEQPQHF
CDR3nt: TGTGCCAGCAACAGGGGTGAACAGCCCCAGCATTTT

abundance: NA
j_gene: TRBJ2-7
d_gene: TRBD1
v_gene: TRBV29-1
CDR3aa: CSGGQDYEQYF
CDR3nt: TGCAGCGGAGGACAGGACTACGAGCAGTACTTC

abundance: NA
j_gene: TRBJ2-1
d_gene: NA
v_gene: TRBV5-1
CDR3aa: CASSLDYRQFF
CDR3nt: TGCGCCAGCAGCTTGGACTATCGGCAGTTCTTC

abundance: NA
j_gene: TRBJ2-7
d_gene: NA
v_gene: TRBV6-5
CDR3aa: CASRVTGFSEQYF
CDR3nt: TGTGCCAGCAGGGTAACAGGGTTCAGCGAGCAGTACTTC

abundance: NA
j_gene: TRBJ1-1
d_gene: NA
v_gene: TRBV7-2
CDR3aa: CASSQTGKNTEAFF
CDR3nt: TGTGCCAGCAGCCAAACAGGGAAGAACACTGAAGCTTTCTTT

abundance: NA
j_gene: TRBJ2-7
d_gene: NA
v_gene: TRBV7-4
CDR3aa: CASSPEAGGRTYEQYF
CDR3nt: TGTGCCAGCAGCCCCGAGGCCGGGGGGCGGACCTACGAGCAGTACTTC

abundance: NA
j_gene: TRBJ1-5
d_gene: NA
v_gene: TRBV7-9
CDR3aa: CASSLLEGQPQHF
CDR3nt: TGTGCCAGCAGCTTACTGGAGGGTCAGCCCCAGCATTTT

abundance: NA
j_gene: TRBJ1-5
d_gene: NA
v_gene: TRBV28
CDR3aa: CASSPVGTSNQPQHF
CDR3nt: TGTGCCAGCAGCCCGGTTGGGACAAGCAATCAGCCCCAGCATTTT

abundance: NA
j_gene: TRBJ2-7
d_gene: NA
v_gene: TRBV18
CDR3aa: CASSNGDAYEQYF
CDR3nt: TGTGCCAGCTCAAACGGGGACGCCTACGAGCAGTACTTC

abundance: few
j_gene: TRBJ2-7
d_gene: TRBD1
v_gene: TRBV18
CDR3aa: CASSPGQVPYEQYF
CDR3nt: TGTGCCAGCTCACCTGGACAGGTGCCCTACGAGCAGTACTTC

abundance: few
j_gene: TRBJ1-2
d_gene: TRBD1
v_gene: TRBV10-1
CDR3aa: CASSPGTGNYGYTF
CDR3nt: TGCGCCAGCAGTCCCGGGACAGGGAACTATGGCTACACCTTC

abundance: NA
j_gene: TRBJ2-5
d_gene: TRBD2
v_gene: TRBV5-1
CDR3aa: CASSLFGTSGVEETQYF
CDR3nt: TGCGCCAGCAGCTTGTTCGGGACTAGCGGGGTAGAAGAGACCCAGTACTTC

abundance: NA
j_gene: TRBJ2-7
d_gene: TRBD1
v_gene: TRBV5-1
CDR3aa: CASSLGTGGAYEQYF
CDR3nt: TGCGCCAGCAGCTTGGGAACAGGGGGAGCATACGAGCAGTACTTC